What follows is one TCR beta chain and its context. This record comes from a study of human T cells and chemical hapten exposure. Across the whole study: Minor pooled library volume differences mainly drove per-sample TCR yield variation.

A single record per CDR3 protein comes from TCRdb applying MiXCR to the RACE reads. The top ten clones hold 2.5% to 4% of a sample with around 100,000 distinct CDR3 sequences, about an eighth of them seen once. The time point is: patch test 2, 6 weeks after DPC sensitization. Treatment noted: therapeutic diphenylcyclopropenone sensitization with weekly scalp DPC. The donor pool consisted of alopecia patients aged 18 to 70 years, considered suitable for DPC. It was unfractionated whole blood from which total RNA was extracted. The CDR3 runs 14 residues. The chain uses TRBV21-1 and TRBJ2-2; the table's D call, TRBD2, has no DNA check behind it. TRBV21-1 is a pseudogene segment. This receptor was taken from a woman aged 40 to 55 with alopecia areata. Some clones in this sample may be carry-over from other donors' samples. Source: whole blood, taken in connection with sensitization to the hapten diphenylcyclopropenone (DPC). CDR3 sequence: CASSTPSEGGELFF. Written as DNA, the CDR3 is TGTGCCAGCAGCACACCTTCCGAGGGCGGGGAGCTGTTTTTT.